This T cell receptor beta chain is drawn from a study of long-term antiretroviral therapy in people with HIV. The study's findings and limits: The study found narrower CDR3 length ranges in HIV repertoires than in controls.

Comments on this clone: What it binds is unknown.

V dropped 3 bases and J dropped 0 bases, with 12 bases sitting between them. The germline CDR1 and CDR2 sequences are KGHSH and LQKENI. The CDR3 runs 16 residues. A v3.0 immunoSEQ assay was performed at survey level. Generated by immunoSEQ multiplex PCR, the TCRdb table keeps only in-frame clones and is missing some. The data hold tens of thousands of clones, with approximately 87% observed a single time. Cryopreserved PBMC samples of roughly 0.95-10 million cells were used for DNA extraction. The sequences come from unsorted PBMCs, collected just under 2.7 years after starting antiretroviral therapy. The sequence came from a woman in her 50s with HIV. The V and J genes are TRBV18 and TRBJ2-1, with unresolved D. CDR3 amino acids: CASSPPSKSSYNEQFF. In DNA form, the CDR3 reads TGTGCCAGCTCACCGCCCTCTAAGAGCTCCTACAATGAGCAGTTCTTC.